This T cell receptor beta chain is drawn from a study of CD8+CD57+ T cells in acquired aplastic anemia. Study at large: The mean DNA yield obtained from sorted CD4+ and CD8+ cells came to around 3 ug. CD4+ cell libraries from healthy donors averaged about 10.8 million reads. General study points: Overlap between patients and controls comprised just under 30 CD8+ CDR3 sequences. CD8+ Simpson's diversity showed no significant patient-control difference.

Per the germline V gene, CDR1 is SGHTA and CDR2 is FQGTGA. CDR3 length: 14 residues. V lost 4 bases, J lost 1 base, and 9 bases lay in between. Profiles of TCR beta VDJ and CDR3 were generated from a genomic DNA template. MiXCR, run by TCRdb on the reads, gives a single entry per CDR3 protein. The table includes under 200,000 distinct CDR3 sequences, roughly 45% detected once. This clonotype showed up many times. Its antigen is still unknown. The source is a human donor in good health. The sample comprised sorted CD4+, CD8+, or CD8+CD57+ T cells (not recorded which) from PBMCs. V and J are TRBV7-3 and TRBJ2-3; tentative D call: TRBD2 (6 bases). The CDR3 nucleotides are TGTGCCAGCAGCTCTTTAGCGGGCACAGATACGCAGTATTTT. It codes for CASSSLAGTDTQYF.